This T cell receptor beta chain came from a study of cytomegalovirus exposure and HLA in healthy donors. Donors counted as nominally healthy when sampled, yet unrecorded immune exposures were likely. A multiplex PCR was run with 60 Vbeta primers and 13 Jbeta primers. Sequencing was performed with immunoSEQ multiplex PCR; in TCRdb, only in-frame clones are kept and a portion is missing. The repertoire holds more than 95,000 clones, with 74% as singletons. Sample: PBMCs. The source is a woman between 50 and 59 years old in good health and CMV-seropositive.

The CDR3 coding sequence is TGTGCCAGCAGCTTAGCACAGGGAAACACCGGGGAGCTGTTTTTT. It translates to CASSLAQGNTGELFF. The gene calls are TRBV7-7 and TRBJ2-2, with D perhaps TRBD1 (6 bases). This CDR3 contains 15 residues. Germline V CDR1 and CDR2: SSHAT, FNYEAQ (reference sequence). V lost 0 bases, J lost 2 bases, and 7 bases lay in between.